Listed below are T cell receptor beta chains from one sample, sequenced in a study of T cell changes during pregnancy in multiple sclerosis. The table came from immunoSEQ multiplex PCR; TCRdb's copy has only in-frame clones and leaves some out. Of about 50,000 clones in the sample, about 93% are singletons; the top ten hold 0.25% to 0.3%. The specimen was CD4+ T cells from peripheral blood mononuclear cells, collected in the second trimester of pregnancy. Receptors were obtained from a female donor with multiple sclerosis, enrolled in a pregnancy study. CDR3s include the opening cysteine and the closing phenylalanine or tryptophan. The order of the fields is J gene, V gene, D gene, clone size, CDR3 protein, CDR3 DNA. The D gene is left open where the match is weak. A row's size may be missing; if present it is once, few, many or a size class.

>TRBJ1-5|TRBV29-1|-|-
CSATRGSNQPQHF
TGCAGCGCGACCAGGGGTAGCAATCAGCCCCAGCATTTT
>TRBJ2-4|TRBV7-9|TRBD2|-
CASSLPFRLAGGKNIQYF
TGTGCCAGCAGCCTCCCGTTCAGACTAGCGGGAGGGAAAAACATTCAGTACTTC
>TRBJ2-7|TRBV9|TRBD1|-
CASSVAGTGVLDEQYF
TGTGCCAGCAGCGTTGCGGGGACAGGGGTCCTGGACGAGCAGTACTTC
>TRBJ1-3|TRBV18|-|-
CASSPLLGERSSGNTIYF
TGTGCCAGCTCACCTCTCCTCGGCGAGAGGAGCTCTGGAAACACCATATATTTT
>TRBJ2-3|TRBV15|TRBD2|-
CATSRRGGLDTQYF
TGTGCCACCTCCAGACGGGGGGGCCTTGATACGCAGTATTTT
>TRBJ2-5|TRBV11-2|-|-
CASSLAGLQETQYF
TGTGCCAGCAGCTTAGCCGGACTACAAGAGACCCAGTACTTC
>TRBJ1-2|TRBV5-4|TRBD1|once
CASSIPGGHRKSYTF
TGTGCCAGCAGCATTCCAGGGGGCCATCGTAAGAGCTACACCTTC
>TRBJ2-1|TRBV11-2|TRBD1|-
CASSLLTGGTYNEQFF
TGTGCCAGCAGCTTATTGACAGGGGGGACCTACAATGAGCAGTTCTTC
>TRBJ2-3|TRBV19|TRBD2|-
CASSIVRTSGKITDTQYF
TGTGCCAGTAGTATAGTTAGGACTAGCGGCAAAATCACAGATACGCAGTATTTT
>TRBJ1-5|TRBV7-9|TRBD1|-
CASSFGQGGQPQHF
TGTGCCAGCAGCTTCGGACAGGGTGGCCAGCCCCAGCATTTT
>TRBJ2-5|TRBV29-1|TRBD1|-
CSVGGQIETQYF
TGCAGCGTTGGGGGACAGATAGAGACCCAGTACTTC
>TRBJ1-5|TRBV13|-|-
CASSSRELGQPQHF
TGTGCCAGCAGCTCCCGGGAGTTGGGTCAGCCCCAGCATTTT
>TRBJ2-1|TRBV21-1|-|once
CASSSKAEGAYNEQFF
TGTGCCAGCAGCTCAAAAGCAGAGGGGGCCTACAATGAGCAGTTCTTC
>TRBJ2-7|TRBV19|TRBD1|-
CASSVQGAIYEQYF
TGTGCCAGTAGCGTCCAGGGGGCGATCTACGAGCAGTACTTC
>TRBJ1-1|TRBV9|-|-
CASSPQGGYTEAFF
TGTGCCAGCAGCCCCCAGGGCGGATATACTGAAGCTTTCTTT
>TRBJ1-4|TRBV19|TRBD1|few
CASSPQGEKLFF
TGTGCCAGTAGTCCACAGGGGGAAAAACTGTTTTTT
>TRBJ1-6|TRBV7-6|-|-
CASTRGVDNSPLHF
TGTGCCAGCACCCGAGGAGTGGATAATTCACCCCTCCACTTT
>TRBJ2-6|TRBV5-4|-|-
CASTKGANVLTF
TGTGCCAGCACCAAAGGGGCCAACGTCCTGACTTTC
>TRBJ2-1|TRBV19|-|-
CASSLIATEKNEQFF
TGTGCCAGTAGCCTAATCGCGACAGAGAAGAATGAGCAGTTCTTC
>TRBJ1-4|TRBV5-4|TRBD1|-
CASSSDRELGYQKLFF
TGTGCCAGCAGCTCGGACAGGGAACTGGGTTATCAAAAACTGTTTTTT
>TRBJ2-5|TRBV7-9|TRBD2|-
CASSRPRLAGEETQYF
TGTGCCAGCAGTCGACCCCGACTAGCGGGAGAAGAGACCCAGTACTTC
>TRBJ2-1|TRBV4-1|TRBD1|-
CASSFPPGQAYNEQFF
TGCGCCAGCAGCTTCCCCCCGGGACAGGCATACAATGAGCAGTTCTTC
>TRBJ2-7|TRBV6-1|-|-
CASSDTAFEQYF
TGTGCCAGCAGTGACACAGCCTTCGAGCAGTACTTC
>TRBJ2-3|TRBV4-1|TRBD2|-
CASSQATYGGGRTDTQYF
TGCGCCAGCAGCCAAGCTACCTACGGCGGGGGGAGGACAGATACGCAGTATTTT
>TRBJ2-5|TRBV6-6|TRBD2|-
CASSPTSGGRGETQYF
TGTGCCAGCAGTCCGACTAGCGGGGGCCGAGGGGAGACCCAGTACTTC
>TRBJ2-3|TRBV13|-|-
CASSLALASDTQYF
TGTGCCAGCAGCTTAGCCCTAGCATCAGATACGCAGTATTTT